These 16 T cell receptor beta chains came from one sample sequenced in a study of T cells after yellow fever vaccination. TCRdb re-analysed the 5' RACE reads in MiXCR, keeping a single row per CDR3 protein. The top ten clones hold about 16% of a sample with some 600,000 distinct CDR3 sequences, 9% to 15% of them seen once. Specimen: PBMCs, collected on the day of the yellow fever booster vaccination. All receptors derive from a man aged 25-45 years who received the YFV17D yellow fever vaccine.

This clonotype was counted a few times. DNA for the CDR3: TGTGCCAGCAGTTACTCGAACGGCCAGCAGTTCTTC. This gives the protein CASSYSNGQQFF. The J gene is TRBJ2-1, the V gene TRBV6-5; D unclear. Germline CDR1 is MNHEY and CDR2 is SVGAGI. Trimming took off 0 bases at V and 11 bases at J, with 8 bases between the two ends. This CDR3 is built from 12 residues.

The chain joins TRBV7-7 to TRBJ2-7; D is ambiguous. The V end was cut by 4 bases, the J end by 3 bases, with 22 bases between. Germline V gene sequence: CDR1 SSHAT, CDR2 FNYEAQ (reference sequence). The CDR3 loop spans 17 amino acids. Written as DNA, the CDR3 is TGTGCCAGCAGCTCCGCTTTTGAGGCCGAGCGACTCTACGAGCAGTACTTC. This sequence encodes CASSSAFEAERLYEQYF.

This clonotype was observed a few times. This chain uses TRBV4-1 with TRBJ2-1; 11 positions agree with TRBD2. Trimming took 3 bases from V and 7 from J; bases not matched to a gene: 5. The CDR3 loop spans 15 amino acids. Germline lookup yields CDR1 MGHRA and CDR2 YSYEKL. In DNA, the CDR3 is TGCGCCAGCAGCCACCCGGGACTAGCGGTGAATGAGCAGTTCTTC. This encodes CASSHPGLAVNEQFF.

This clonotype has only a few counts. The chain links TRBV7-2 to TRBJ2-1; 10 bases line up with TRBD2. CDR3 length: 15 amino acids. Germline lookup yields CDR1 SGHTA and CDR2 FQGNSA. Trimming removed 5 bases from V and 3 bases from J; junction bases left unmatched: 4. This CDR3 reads CASSTRTSGYNEQFF. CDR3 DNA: TGTGCCAGCAGCACGCGGACTAGCGGCTACAATGAGCAGTTCTTC.

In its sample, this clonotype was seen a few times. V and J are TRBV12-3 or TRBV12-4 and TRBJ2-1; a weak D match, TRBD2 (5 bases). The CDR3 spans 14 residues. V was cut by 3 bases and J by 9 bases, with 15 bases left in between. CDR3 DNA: TGTGCCAGCAGTTTTTTCAGAGGAGGAGGTGAGCAGTTCTTC. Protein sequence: CASSFFRGGGEQFF.

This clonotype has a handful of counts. DNA of the CDR3: TGTGCCAGCTCACGAAGACCACAGCGCGGGACTAGCGGGATATTAAGCACCGGGGAGCTGTTTTTT. Translated: CASSRRPQRGTSGILSTGELFF. The chain combines TRBV18 with TRBJ2-2; 13 bases line up with TRBD2. Germline V gives CDR1 KGHSH, CDR2 LQKENI. The CDR3 has 22 amino acids. V gave up 4 bases and J gave up 4 bases; unmatched junction bases: 21.

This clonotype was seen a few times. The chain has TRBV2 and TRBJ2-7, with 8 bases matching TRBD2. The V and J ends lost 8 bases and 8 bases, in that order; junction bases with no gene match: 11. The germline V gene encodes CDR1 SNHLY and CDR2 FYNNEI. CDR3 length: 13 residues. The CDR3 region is CASQAGQREKQYF. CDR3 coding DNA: TGTGCCAGCCAGGCGGGTCAGCGGGAGAAGCAGTACTTC.

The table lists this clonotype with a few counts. CDR3 sequence (DNA): TGTGCCAGCAGCGTATTTGCAGAGGGCACCGGGGAGCTGTTTTTT. It specifies CASSVFAEGTGELFF. The V gene is TRBV9, the J gene TRBJ2-2; D perhaps matches TRBD2 (5 bases). The ends were cut back, 1 base at V and 4 bases at J, with 11 bases in the middle. The CDR3 has 15 amino acids. Germline V gene lookup returns CDR1 SGDLS and CDR2 YYNGEE.

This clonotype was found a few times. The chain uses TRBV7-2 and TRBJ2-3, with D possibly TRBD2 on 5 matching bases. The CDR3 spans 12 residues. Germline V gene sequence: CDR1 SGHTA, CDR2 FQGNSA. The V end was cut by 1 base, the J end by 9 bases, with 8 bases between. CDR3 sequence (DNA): TGTGCCAGCAGCTTAGGAGGGCAGACGCAGTATTTT. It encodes CASSLGGQTQYF.

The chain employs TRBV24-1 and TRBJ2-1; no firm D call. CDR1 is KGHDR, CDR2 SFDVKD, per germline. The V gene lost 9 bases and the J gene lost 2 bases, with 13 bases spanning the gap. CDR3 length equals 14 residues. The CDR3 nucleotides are TGTGCCACCGAGTCGCGTGCCCCCTACAATGAGCAGTTCTTC. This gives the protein CATESRAPYNEQFF.

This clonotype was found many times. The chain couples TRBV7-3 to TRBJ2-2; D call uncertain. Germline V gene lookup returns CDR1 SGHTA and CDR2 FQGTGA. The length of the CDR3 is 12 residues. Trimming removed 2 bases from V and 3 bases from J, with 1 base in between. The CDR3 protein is CASSLHTGELFF. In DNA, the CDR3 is TGTGCCAGCAGCTTACACACCGGGGAGCTGTTTTTT.

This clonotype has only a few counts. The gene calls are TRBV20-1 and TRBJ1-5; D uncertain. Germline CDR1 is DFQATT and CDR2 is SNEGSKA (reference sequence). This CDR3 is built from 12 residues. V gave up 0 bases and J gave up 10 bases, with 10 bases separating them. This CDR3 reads CSARELTIPQHF. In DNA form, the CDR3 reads TGCAGTGCTAGAGAACTGACAATCCCCCAGCATTTT.

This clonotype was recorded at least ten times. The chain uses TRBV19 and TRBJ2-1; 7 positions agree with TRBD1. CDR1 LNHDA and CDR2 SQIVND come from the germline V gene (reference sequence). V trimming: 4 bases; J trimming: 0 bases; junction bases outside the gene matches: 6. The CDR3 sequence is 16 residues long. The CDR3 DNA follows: TGTGCCAGTAGTAAACCCACAGGGGTCTCCTACAATGAGCAGTTCTTC. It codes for CASSKPTGVSYNEQFF.

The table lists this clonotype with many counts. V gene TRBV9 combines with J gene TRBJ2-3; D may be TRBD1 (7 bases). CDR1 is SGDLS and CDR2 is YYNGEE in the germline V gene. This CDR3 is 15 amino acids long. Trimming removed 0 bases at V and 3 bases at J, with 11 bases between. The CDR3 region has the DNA TGTGCCAGCAGCGTAGCAGGGGGGCGTACAGATACGCAGTATTTT. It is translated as CASSVAGGRTDTQYF.

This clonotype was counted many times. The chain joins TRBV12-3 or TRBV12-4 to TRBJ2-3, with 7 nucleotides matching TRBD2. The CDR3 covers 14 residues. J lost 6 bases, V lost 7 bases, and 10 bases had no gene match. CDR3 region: CASTKGGRLDTQYF. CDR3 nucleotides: TGTGCCAGCACCAAGGGCGGGAGACTTGATACGCAGTATTTT.

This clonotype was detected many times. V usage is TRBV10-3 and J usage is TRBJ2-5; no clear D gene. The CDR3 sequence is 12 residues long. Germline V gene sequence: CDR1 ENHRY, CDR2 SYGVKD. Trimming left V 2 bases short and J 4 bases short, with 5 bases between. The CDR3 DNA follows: TGTGCCATCAGTGAGAAGCTAGAGACCCAGTACTTC. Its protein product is CAISEKLETQYF.